The rows below give T cell receptor beta chains drawn from one sample of a study of OX40 agonist ivuxolimab in advanced cancers. The method was immunoSEQ multiplex PCR; TCRdb's version includes in-frame clones alone and lacks a portion of them. The table has 45,000 or so clones, more than 75% seen once. The sample here was CD4+ or CD8+ T cells sorted from blood, taken in a trial of the OX40 agonist ivuxolimab. Receptor source: an adult with an advanced solid tumor such as melanoma, head and neck, liver or kidney cancer. Each CDR3 is given with its conserved first and last residue.

TRBV5-4	CASRFSGGNTDTQYF
TRBV29-1	CSVASGANVLTF
TRBV7-6	CASSFTGGSEAFF
TRBV6-6	CASSYGTRKLYEQYF
TRBV19	CASGRASTDTQYF
TRBV9	CASSETGGDNIQYF
TRBV9	CASSRGYQPQHF
TRBV29-1	CGADEQFF
TRBV4-2	CASSSEMNTEAFF
TRBV13	CASLTTTIRDDTGELFF
TRBV30	CAWSVDSNQPQHF
TRBV11-3	CASSLSGDSTDTQYF
TRBV15	CATSRGQTLYEQYF
TRBV7-9	CASSSSGTGDTGELFF
TRBV21-1	CASSKEFSGELFF
TRBV19	CASSPHTDTQYF
TRBV28	CASSWSGGAWETQYF
TRBV7-8	CASSLNTGNEKLFF
TRBV6-5	CASSQGTETQYF
TRBV2	CASSELLAGNSYEQYF
TRBV29-1	CSAVLAGESYEQYF
TRBV27	CASSWGHLNTGELFF
TRBV30	CAGQGPYEQYF
TRBV10-1	CASSDPGTTSYEQYF
TRBV19	CASRVTGYGYTF
TRBV7-2	CASTSPESLLGF
TRBV7-6	CASSFREDQRQFF
TRBV2	CASKGTGGEQYF
TRBV5-6	CASPYPGQGARGDTQYF
TRBV2	CASSVVPRPYNEQFF
TRBV9	CASSVAPSGAYNEQFF
TRBV28	CASSLSGPPTDTQYF
TRBV11-1	CASTKVGSGANVLTF
TRBV5-6	CASSRDTIPSYEQYF
TRBV15	CATSPPHLGGSPSGRRADTQYF
TRBV5-4	CASSLFLSDYGYTF
TRBV6-1	CAALILSGELFF
TRBV5-6	CASSDGTGGRETQYF
TRBV7-2	CASSLPSIGGPKYF
TRBV5-8	CASSYTLGPANTGELFF
TRBV2	CASLDRGPYSGNTIYF
TRBV2	CASSEPLGSPYNEQFF
TRBV5-6	CASSLVGYANYGYTF
TRBV19	CASSHTLNTEAFF
TRBV28	CASTPGLGPYEQYF
TRBV6-1	CASSEPLASEQYF
TRBV11-3	CASSPRQGADTGELFF
TRBV7-6	CASSLPGGLGTGELFF
TRBV6-6	CASSLPGAQYF
TRBV5-4	CASSPAEDRGTQYF
TRBV19	CASSPRLTLEAFF
TRBV13	CASSSSSYEQYF
TRBV2	CASILAGSYNEQFF
TRBV2	CASNAGGNYGYTF
TRBV7-9	CASSLLELNTEAFF
TRBV28	CASSQQSSNQPQHF